Given below is one TCR beta chain in context. Relative to the germline gene, one junction end is altered; a read error may explain this. This specimen belongs to a study of CD4 and CD8 cells across lung adenocarcinoma regions. TCRdb itself ran the PCR reads through MiXCR, one entry per CDR3 protein. The sample carries some 25,000 distinct CDR3 sequences, approximately 51% recorded once. Samples came from patients with localized non-small cell lung adenocarcinoma. The germline gives CDR1 DFQATT, CDR2 SNEGSKA (reference sequence). The CDR3 has 15 amino acids. This chain joins TRBV20-1 and TRBJ2-3; perhaps TRBD2 as D (6 bases). The sequence came from a male donor with lung adenocarcinoma. The CD4 and CD8 labels of this study may be unreliable. The sequenced material came from CD8+ T cells from the center of a lung tumor. In DNA, the CDR3 is TGCAGTGCGGCAGTGCGGGGCCGTGACACAGATACCCAGTACTTT. Translated, it gives CSAAVRGRDTDTQYF.